What follows are 28 T cell receptor beta chains derived from one specimen sequenced in a study of CD8+CD57+ T cells in acquired aplastic anemia. Genomic DNA templated the TCR beta VDJ and CDR3 profiling. TCRdb called the reads again in MiXCR, with one record for every CDR3 protein. The table records some 170,000 distinct CDR3 sequences, 65% to 75% of them present only once. Those patients picked for sequencing had displayed CD8+CD57+ cell expansion on flow cytometry. The sequenced sample consisted of sorted CD4+, CD8+, or CD8+CD57+ T cells (not recorded which) from PBMCs. The receptors stem from a human donor with aplastic anemia.

This clonotype came up a few times. This chain links TRBV7-6 with TRBJ2-7; 9 bases are a match to TRBD1. The germline CDR1 and CDR2 sequences are SGHVS and FNYEAQ. The junction had 7 bases not matched to a gene; V was cut back by 3 bases and J by 4 bases. There are 15 residues in the CDR3. The CDR3, as DNA: TGTGCCAGCAGCTTTGGGACAGGGTTGACTTACGAGCAGTACTTC. It is translated as CASSFGTGLTYEQYF. The full variable domain, its missing parts supplied by reference TRBV7-6 and TRBJ2-7, is GAGVSQSPRYKVTKRGQDVALRCDPISGHVSLYWYRQALGQGPEFLTYFNYEAQQDKSGLPNDRFSAERPEGSISTLTIQRTEQRDSAMYRCASSFGTGLTYEQYFGPGTRLTVT.

V is TRBV7-3 and J is TRBJ2-5; D is perhaps TRBD1 or TRBD2 (6 bases each). The J call may be mistaken, given a closer DNA end match to TRBJ2-7. Germline assignment: CDR1 SGHTA and CDR2 FQGTGA. The CDR3 is made up of 13 amino acids. The CDR3: CASSPLGGDEQYF. In DNA, the CDR3 is TGTGCCAGCAGCCCCTTGGGGGGCGACGAGCAGTACTTC.

The chain couples TRBV20-1 to TRBJ2-7, with TRBD1 as a possible D gene (6 bases). Germline-derived CDR1 and CDR2 are DFQATT and SNEGSKA (reference sequence). Trimming shortened V by 1 base and J by 2 bases, and 9 bases separated the two germline ends. The CDR3 sequence is 13 residues long. CDR3 in amino acids: CSARGQVAYEQYF. In nucleotides, the CDR3 is TGCAGTGCTAGAGGACAGGTTGCCTACGAGCAGTACTTC.

J is TRBJ1-1 and V is TRBV6-4; 9 bases fit TRBD1. CDR3 length: 14 amino acids. After removal of 6 bases from V and 5 bases from J, the junction contained 7 bases not matched to a gene. Germline CDR1 and CDR2: MRHNA and SNTAGT. CDR3 bases: TGTGCCAGCAGCGAGGGACAGGGTAGAACTGAAGCTTTCTTT. Translation: CASSEGQGRTEAFF.

This chain uses TRBV20-1 with TRBJ2-5, with TRBD2 as a possible D gene (5 bases). The CDR3 consists of 10 residues. The germline V gene encodes CDR1 DFQATT and CDR2 SNEGSKA (reference sequence). CDR3 in amino acids: CSGDQETQYF. For the CDR3, the DNA is TGCAGCGGGGACCAAGAGACCCAGTACTTC.

The chain combines TRBV20-1 with TRBJ1-1; D gene ambiguous. Germline V CDR1 and CDR2: DFQATT, SNEGSKA (reference sequence). Between the trimmed V and J ends, which lost 4 bases and 4 bases, there was a span of 10 bases. The CDR3 totals 12 residues. The CDR3 sequence is CSAILTSTEAFF. The CDR3 DNA reads as TGCAGTGCTATTCTCACAAGCACTGAAGCTTTCTTT.

The V gene is TRBV5-1, the J gene TRBJ2-6; 7 nucleotides align to TRBD1. CDR3 size: 17 residues. Germline CDR1 and CDR2: SGHRS and YFSETQ. J lost 2 bases, V lost 4 bases, and 9 bases had no gene match. The DNA of the CDR3 is TGCGCCAGCAGCACGGCAGGGGGTGGGGCTGGGGCCAACGTCCTGACTTTC. As protein: CASSTAGGGAGANVLTF.

This CDR3 reads CASRERVFYNEQFF. The CDR3 nucleotides are TGTGCCAGCAGGGAGCGGGTCTTCTACAATGAGCAGTTCTTC. The chain employs TRBV27 and TRBJ2-1, with D possibly TRBD2 on 6 matching bases. Trimming took 6 bases from V and 3 from J, leaving 12 bases between them. There are 14 residues in the CDR3. Germline V gene sequence: CDR1 MNHEY, CDR2 SMNVEV (reference sequence).

The chain links TRBV19 to TRBJ2-1, with D possibly being TRBD2 (6 bases). Germline CDR1 is LNHDA and CDR2 is SQIVND (reference sequence). The CDR3 is 14 residues long. V lost 6 bases to trimming and J lost 10 bases, with 19 bases between them. The CDR3 region is CASRYSFGGMEQFF. In nucleotides, the CDR3 is TGTGCCAGTAGATATTCTTTCGGGGGTATGGAGCAGTTCTTC. The whole variable domain, filled in from reference TRBV19 and TRBJ2-1, reads DGGITQSPKYLFRKEGQNVTLSCEQNLNHDAMYWYRQDPGQGLRLIYYSQIVNDFQKGDIAEGYSVSREKKESFPLTVTSAQKNPTAFYLCASRYSFGGMEQFFGPGTRLTVL.

This chain joins TRBV20-1 and TRBJ1-6, with unresolved D. The CDR3 extends over 14 amino acids. From germline, CDR1 is DFQATT and CDR2 SNEGSKA (reference sequence). The V and J ends lost 1 base and 8 bases respectively, with 12 bases between them. CDR3 DNA: TGCAGTGCTAGAGTACCCGGCAGTGATTCACCCCTCCACTTT. It encodes CSARVPGSDSPLHF.

V gene TRBV7-8 combines with J gene TRBJ1-2; possibly TRBD1 for D (5 bases). This CDR3 is built from 15 residues. Trimming shortened V by 5 bases and J by 5 bases, and 18 bases separated the two germline ends. In germline, CDR1 is SGHVS, CDR2 FQNEAQ. CDR3 nucleotide sequence: TGTGCCAGCAGCCACAAAAAGGGGCCCCCATATGGCTACACCTTC. Encoded protein: CASSHKKGPPYGYTF.

This clonotype was counted a few times. As DNA, the CDR3 is TGCAGTGCTTTCACAGGGAGCTCCTACGAGCAGTACTTC. Amino acid sequence: CSAFTGSSYEQYF. The V gene is TRBV20-1, the J gene TRBJ2-7; D may be TRBD1 (6 bases). CDR1 is DFQATT, CDR2 SNEGSKA, per germline (reference sequence). The V end was cut by 5 bases, the J end by 0 bases, with 11 bases between. The CDR3 covers 13 residues.

Details on this clonotype: Because it lacks the conserved phenylalanine or tryptophan at the end, this CDR3 is likely a read error. This rearrangement joins TRBV4-1 to TRBJ1-6; D is perhaps TRBD1 (5 bases). Trimming took 0 bases from V and 7 from J, leaving 10 bases between them. The germline gives CDR1 MGHRA, CDR2 YSYEKL. The CDR3 sequence is 15 residues long. The CDR3 nucleotides read TGCGCCAGCAGCCAAGAAACGGGGGTAAATTCACCCCTCCACCTT. Its translation is CASSQETGVNSPLHL.

The chain uses TRBV10-3 and TRBJ1-5; 7 nucleotides agree with TRBD1. The V gene end was trimmed by 6 bases and the J gene end by 2 bases; junction bases not matched to a gene: 7. Germline V gene sequence: CDR1 ENHRY, CDR2 SYGVKD. The CDR3 totals 15 residues. The CDR3 sequence is CAISSQGFGNQPQHF. CDR3 sequence (DNA): TGTGCCATCAGCTCACAGGGGTTCGGCAATCAGCCCCAGCATTTT.

The rearrangement uses TRBV20-1 and TRBJ2-1; TRBD2 aligns across 7 bases. The germline CDR1 and CDR2 sequences are DFQATT and SNEGSKA (reference sequence). This CDR3 spans 14 amino acids. The junction had 10 bases not matched to a gene; V was cut back by 5 bases and J by 6 bases. The CDR3 region has the DNA TGCAGTGCTCTTCTCATAGCGGGTCGCAATGAGCAGTTCTTC. It yields the protein CSALLIAGRNEQFF.

This clonotype has just a few counts. This chain uses TRBV24-1 with TRBJ1-2; 9 bases are a match to TRBD1. The CDR3 loop spans 14 amino acids. The germline V gene has CDR1 KGHDR and CDR2 SFDVKD. V lost 4 bases, J lost 7 bases, and 6 bases stayed unmatched. Here the CDR3 DNA reads TGTGCCACCAGTGACTGGGACAGGGCTGTTGGCTACACCTTC. Residues: CATSDWDRAVGYTF.

With respect to this clonotype: One end of the junction is discordant with germline, which a read error may explain. The rearrangement links TRBV7-9 to TRBJ2-7, with D perhaps matching TRBD2 (6 bases). Per the germline V gene, CDR1 is SEHNR and CDR2 is FQNEAQ (reference sequence). The CDR3 has 14 amino acids. The CDR3 DNA sequence: TGTGCCAGCAGCAGTTTAGGGATGGACTACGAGCAATACTTC. This sequence encodes CASSSLGMDYEQYF.

This clonotype was counted between two and nine times. The rearrangement links TRBV6-5 to TRBJ2-1; 11 nucleotides align to TRBD1. The CDR3 is 15 residues long. With 5 bases clipped from V and 7 bases from J, the junction kept 7 bases outside the gene matches. Germline V gene lookup returns CDR1 MNHEY and CDR2 SVGAGI. The CDR3 DNA reads as TGTGCCAGCAGTCCGGGACAGGGGGAAATGAATGAGCAGTTCTTC. Its translation: CASSPGQGEMNEQFF.

This rearrangement joins TRBV15 to TRBJ1-1, with unresolved D. The length of the CDR3 is 14 residues. From germline, CDR1 is LNHNV and CDR2 YYDKDF (reference sequence). Trimming removed 1 base from V and 0 bases from J, with 6 bases in between. In DNA form, the CDR3 reads TGTGCCACCAGCAGAGCCATCATGAACACTGAAGCTTTCTTT. Translation: CATSRAIMNTEAFF.

On this clonotype itself: A much larger clone differs by one base, so this may be a read error. The V and J genes are TRBV9 and TRBJ2-1, with D possibly TRBD2 on 6 matching bases. Germline loops: CDR1 SGDLS, CDR2 YYNGEE. The CDR3 contains 14 residues. V was clipped by 7 bases and J by 4 bases, with 15 bases between them. The CDR3 spells CASGSPGTYNEQFF. As DNA, the CDR3 is TGTGCCAGCGGCTCCCCCGGGACTTACAATGAGCAGTTCTTC.

This rearrangement joins TRBV19 to TRBJ2-7; D may be TRBD2 (5 bases). This CDR3 has 13 residues. The germline V gene encodes CDR1 LNHDA and CDR2 SQIVND (reference sequence). V was clipped by 5 bases and J by 6 bases, with 14 bases between them. The CDR3 loop reads CASSVGTRVEQYF. The DNA for the CDR3 is TGTGCCAGTAGTGTGGGCACGCGGGTCGAGCAGTACTTC.

The rearrangement uses TRBV9 and TRBJ1-2, with 8 nucleotides matching TRBD1. V shed 4 bases and J 8 bases; nucleotides not matched to a gene: 13. The length of the CDR3 is 15 residues. Germline-derived CDR1 and CDR2 are SGDLS and YYNGEE. Written as DNA, the CDR3 is TGTGCCAGCAGCAGCACCAGTACCGGGACAGGCGGCTACACCTTC. Translating gives CASSSTSTGTGGYTF.

This clonotype was found once. The rearrangement links TRBV9 to TRBJ2-5, with D unclear. This CDR3 has 13 amino acids. Germline V CDR1 and CDR2: SGDLS, YYNGEE. Trimming removed 0 bases at V and 2 bases at J, with 5 bases between. This CDR3 reads CASSVVEQETQYF. CDR3 sequence (DNA): TGTGCCAGCAGCGTAGTGGAACAAGAGACCCAGTACTTC.

J is TRBJ2-3 and V is TRBV24-1; D not certain. The V gene's germline CDR1 is KGHDR and CDR2 SFDVKD. V was pared by 5 bases and J by 6 bases, with 8 bases between. This CDR3 has 12 residues. The CDR3 nucleotides read TGTGCCACCAGTGGGGTGGGGGATACGCAGTATTTT. It translates to CATSGVGDTQYF.

The chain is built from TRBV9 and TRBJ2-6; TRBD2 is a possible D gene (5 bases). V was cut by 0 bases and J by 11 bases, with 12 bases left in between. The CDR3 totals 14 residues. The germline gives CDR1 SGDLS, CDR2 YYNGEE. In DNA form, the CDR3 reads TGTGCCAGCAGCGTAGAATCAGCGGTGGACGTCCTGACTTTC. This gives the protein CASSVESAVDVLTF. Combining the CDR3 with reference TRBV9 and TRBJ2-6 gives the whole variable domain DSGVTQTPKHLITATGQRVTLRCSPRSGDLSVYWYQQSLDQGLQFLIQYYNGEERAKGNILERFSAQQFPDLHSELNLSSLELGDSALYFCASSVESAVDVLTFGAGSRLTVL.

The rearrangement uses TRBV5-4 and TRBJ2-5, with D perhaps matching TRBD1 (5 bases). V gave up 3 bases and J gave up 2 bases, with 11 bases separating them. Germline assignment: CDR1 SGHNT and CDR2 YYREEE (reference sequence). The CDR3 sequence is 14 residues long. As DNA, the CDR3 is TGTGCCAGCAGCTCAGACAGCGCACAAGAGACCCAGTACTTC. This codes for CASSSDSAQETQYF.

The J gene is TRBJ1-1, the V gene TRBV5-1, with 7 positions matching TRBD1. Trimming at V came to 0 bases and at J to 10 bases, leaving 6 bases not matched to a gene. The CDR3 length is 13 residues. CDR1 SGHRS and CDR2 YFSETQ come from the germline V gene. The CDR3 nucleotides read TGCGCCAGCAGCTTGGGACAGGGAGGGGCAGCTTTCTTT. It codes for CASSLGQGGAAFF.

This clonotype was observed a handful of times. The V and J genes are TRBV2 and TRBJ2-5; TRBD2 matches at 7 bases. J lost 5 bases, V lost 2 bases, and 2 bases had no gene match. The CDR3 covers 13 residues. Per the germline V gene, CDR1 is SNHLY and CDR2 is FYNNEI. CDR3 nucleotides: TGTGCCAGCAGTGAATCGGGGGGTGAGACCCAGTACTTC. It specifies CASSESGGETQYF.